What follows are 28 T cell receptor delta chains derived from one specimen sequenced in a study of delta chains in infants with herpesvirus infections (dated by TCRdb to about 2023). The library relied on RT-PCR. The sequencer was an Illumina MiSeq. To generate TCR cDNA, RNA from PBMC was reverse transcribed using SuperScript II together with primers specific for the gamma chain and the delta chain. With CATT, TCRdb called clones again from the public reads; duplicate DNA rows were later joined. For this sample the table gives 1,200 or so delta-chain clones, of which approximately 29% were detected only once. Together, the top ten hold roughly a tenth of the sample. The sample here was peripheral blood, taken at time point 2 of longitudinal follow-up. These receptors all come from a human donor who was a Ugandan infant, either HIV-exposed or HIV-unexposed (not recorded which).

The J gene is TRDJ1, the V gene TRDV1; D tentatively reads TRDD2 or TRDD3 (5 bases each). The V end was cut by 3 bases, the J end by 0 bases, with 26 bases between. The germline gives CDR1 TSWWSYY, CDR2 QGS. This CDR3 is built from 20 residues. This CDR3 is CALGDPTDPPIPGYTDKLIF. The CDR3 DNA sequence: TGTGCTCTTGGGGACCCTACCGACCCCCCGATACCGGGATACACCGATAAACTCATCTTT.

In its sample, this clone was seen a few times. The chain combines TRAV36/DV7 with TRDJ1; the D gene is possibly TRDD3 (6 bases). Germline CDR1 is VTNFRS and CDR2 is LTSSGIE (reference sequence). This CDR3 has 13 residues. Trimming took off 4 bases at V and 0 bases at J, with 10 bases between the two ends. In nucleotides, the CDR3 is TGTGCTGTGAGGGGGACCGACACCGATAAACTCATCTTT. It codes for CAVRGTDTDKLIF.

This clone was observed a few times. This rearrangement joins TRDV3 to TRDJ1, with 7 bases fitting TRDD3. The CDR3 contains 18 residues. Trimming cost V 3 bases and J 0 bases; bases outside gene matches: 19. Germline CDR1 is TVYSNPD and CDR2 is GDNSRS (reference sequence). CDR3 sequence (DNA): TGTGCCTTCCCCCAGATGGAGACATTGGGGGAGTACACCGATAAACTCATCTTT. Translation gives CAFPQMETLGEYTDKLIF.

CDR3 region: CALGELLDVFTTSDKLIF. The DNA of the CDR3 is TGTGCTCTTGGGGAACTCCTCGATGTGTTTACCACGTCCGATAAACTCATCTTT. This chain connects TRDV1 to TRDJ1, with D hard to call. The V end lost 0 bases, the J end lost 3 bases, and 20 bases lay between the germline ends. The CDR3 spans 18 residues. The germline V gene has CDR1 TSWWSYY and CDR2 QGS.

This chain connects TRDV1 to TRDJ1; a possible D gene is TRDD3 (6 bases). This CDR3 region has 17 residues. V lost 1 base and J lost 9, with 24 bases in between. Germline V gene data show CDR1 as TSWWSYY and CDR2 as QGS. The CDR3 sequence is CALGEREGLGLREELIF. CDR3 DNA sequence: TGTGCTCTTGGGGAACGAGAGGGGCTGGGGTTACGGGAGGAACTCATCTTT.

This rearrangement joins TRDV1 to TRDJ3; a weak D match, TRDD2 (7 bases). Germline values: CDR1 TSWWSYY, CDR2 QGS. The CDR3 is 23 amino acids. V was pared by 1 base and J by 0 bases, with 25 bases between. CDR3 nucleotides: TGTGCTCTTGGGGAACCTGGCCTTCCTTCGTACTGGGAAAGCTCCTGGGACACCCGACAGATGTTTTTC. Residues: CALGEPGLPSYWESSWDTRQMFF.

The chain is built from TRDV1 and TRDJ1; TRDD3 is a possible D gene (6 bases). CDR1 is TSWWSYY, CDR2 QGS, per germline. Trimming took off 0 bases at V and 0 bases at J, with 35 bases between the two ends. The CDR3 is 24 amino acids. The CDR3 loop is CALGELGGALPQCYLGTYTDKLIF. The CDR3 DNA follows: TGTGCTCTTGGGGAACTCGGGGGTGCTCTTCCCCAATGCTACCTGGGGACCTACACCGATAAACTCATCTTT.

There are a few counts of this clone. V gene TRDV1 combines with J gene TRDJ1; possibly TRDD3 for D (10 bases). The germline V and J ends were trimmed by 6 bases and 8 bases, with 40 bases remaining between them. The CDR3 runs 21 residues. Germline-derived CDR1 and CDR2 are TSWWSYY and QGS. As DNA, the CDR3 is TGTGCTCTTGGACCTGGGCCTTCCTACTCTTTTTACTGGGGGATTTCCGTGAAACTCATCTTT. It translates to CALGPGPSYSFYWGISVKLIF.

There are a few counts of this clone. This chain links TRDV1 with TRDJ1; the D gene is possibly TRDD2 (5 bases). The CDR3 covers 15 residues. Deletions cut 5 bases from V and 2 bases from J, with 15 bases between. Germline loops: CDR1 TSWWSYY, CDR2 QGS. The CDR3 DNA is TGTGCTCTTGGGTTACTACTCATTCCTACCGATAAACTCATCTTT. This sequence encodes CALGLLLIPTDKLIF.

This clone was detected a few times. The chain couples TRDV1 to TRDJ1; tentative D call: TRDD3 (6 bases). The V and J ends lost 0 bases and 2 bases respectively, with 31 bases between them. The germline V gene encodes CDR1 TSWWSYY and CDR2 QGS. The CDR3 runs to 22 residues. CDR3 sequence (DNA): TGTGCTCTTGGGGAACTAGCTCCCCCCGCGGGGGACACGGCAACTCAAACCGATAAACTCATCTTT. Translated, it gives CALGELAPPAGDTATQTDKLIF.

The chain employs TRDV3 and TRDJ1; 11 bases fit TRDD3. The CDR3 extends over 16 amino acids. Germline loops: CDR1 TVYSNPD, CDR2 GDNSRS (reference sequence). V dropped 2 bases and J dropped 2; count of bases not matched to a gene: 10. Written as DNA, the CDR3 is TGTGCCTTTCCCCTGGAGGTGGGGGATACGACCGATAAACTCATCTTT. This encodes CAFPLEVGDTTDKLIF.

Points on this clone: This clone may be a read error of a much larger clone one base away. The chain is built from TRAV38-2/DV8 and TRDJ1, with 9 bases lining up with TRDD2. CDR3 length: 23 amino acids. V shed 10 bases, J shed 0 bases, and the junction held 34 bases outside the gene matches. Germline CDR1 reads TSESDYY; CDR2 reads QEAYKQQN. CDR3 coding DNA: TGTGCTATCAATCACTCGCCCGGCCTTCCTACGTGCTCGGGGATGCCGTACACCGATAAACTCATCTTT. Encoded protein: CAINHSPGLPTCSGMPYTDKLIF.

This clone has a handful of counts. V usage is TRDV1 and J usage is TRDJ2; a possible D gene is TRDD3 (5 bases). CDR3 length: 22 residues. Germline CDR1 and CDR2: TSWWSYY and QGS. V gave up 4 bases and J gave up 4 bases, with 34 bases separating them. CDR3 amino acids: CALGGQLQSPYWTLGGTAQLFF. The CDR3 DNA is TGTGCTCTTGGGGGTCAGCTACAAAGCCCGTACTGGACGCTTGGAGGGACAGCACAACTCTTCTTT.

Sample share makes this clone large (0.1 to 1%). In nucleotides, the CDR3 is TGTGCTCTTGGGGAACGACCGGCCCTACGCTGGGGGTTAGTCACCGATAAACTCATCTTT. Translation gives CALGERPALRWGLVTDKLIF. The gene calls are TRDV1 and TRDJ1; 7 bases agree with TRDD3. Germline-derived CDR1 and CDR2 are TSWWSYY and QGS. The junction had 18 bases not matched to a gene; V was cut back by 1 base and J by 1 base. The CDR3 consists of 20 residues.

This chain's CDR3 is CALGEPRSHRNGSWDTRQMFF. The CDR3 nucleotides read TGTGCTCTTGGGGAACCAAGGTCCCACCGGAATGGGTCCTGGGACACCCGACAGATGTTTTTC. The chain combines TRDV1 with TRDJ3; D is undetermined. Looked up from germline, CDR1 is TSWWSYY and CDR2 is QGS. V dropped 1 base and J dropped 1 base, with 20 bases sitting between them. CDR3 length: 21 residues.

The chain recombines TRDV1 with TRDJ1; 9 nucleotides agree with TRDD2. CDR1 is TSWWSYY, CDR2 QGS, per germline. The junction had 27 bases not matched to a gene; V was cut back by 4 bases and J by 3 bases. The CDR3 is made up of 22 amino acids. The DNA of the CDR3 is TGTGCTCTTGGGGGCCTTCCTACGCAAGGCGGGGAAGGGACACCTTTGGCCGATAAACTCATCTTT. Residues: CALGGLPTQGGEGTPLADKLIF.

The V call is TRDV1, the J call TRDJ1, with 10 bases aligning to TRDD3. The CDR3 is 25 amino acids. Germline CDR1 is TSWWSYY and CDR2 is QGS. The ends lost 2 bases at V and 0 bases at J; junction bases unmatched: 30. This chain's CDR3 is CALGESSSLTFLRTGGLGYTDKLIF. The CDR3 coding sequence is TGTGCTCTTGGGGAATCGTCTTCACTCACCTTCCTCCGTACTGGGGGATTAGGGTACACCGATAAACTCATCTTT.

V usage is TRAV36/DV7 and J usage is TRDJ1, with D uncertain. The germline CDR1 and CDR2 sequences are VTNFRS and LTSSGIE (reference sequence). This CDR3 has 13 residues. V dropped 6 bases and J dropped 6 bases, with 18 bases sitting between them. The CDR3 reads CAGAIPGLYKLIF. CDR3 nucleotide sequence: TGTGCTGGGGCTATTCCCGGCTTATATAAACTCATCTTT.

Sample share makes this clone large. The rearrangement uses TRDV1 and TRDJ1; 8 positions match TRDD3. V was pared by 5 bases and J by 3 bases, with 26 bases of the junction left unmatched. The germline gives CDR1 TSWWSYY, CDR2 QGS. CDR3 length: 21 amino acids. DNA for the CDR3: TGTGCTCTTGGGAGACCCCTTTTCCTGTCATACTGGGGGTCTTTCTCCGATAAACTCATCTTT. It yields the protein CALGRPLFLSYWGSFSDKLIF.

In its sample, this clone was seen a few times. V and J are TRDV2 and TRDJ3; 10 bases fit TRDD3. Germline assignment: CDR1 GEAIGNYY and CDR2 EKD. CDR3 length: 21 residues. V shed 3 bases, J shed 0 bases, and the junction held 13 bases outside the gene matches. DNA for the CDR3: TGTGCCTGTGACTCAATACTTACTGGGGGATGGAGCTCCTGGGACACCCGACAGATGTTTTTC. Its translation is CACDSILTGGWSSWDTRQMFF.

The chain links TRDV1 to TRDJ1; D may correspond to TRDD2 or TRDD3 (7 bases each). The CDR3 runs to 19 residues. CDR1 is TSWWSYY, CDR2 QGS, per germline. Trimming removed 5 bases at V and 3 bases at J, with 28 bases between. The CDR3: CALGMDSYEGIYSADKLIF. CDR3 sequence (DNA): TGTGCTCTTGGGATGGATTCCTACGAGGGGATATATTCCGCCGATAAACTCATCTTT.

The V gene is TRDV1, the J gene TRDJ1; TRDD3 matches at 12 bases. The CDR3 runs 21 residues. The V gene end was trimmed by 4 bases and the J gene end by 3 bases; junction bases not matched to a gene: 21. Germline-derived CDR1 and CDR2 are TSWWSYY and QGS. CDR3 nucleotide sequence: TGTGCTCTTGGGGGCGAGGACTTTACTGGGGGATACACGGAGGGTCCCGATAAACTCATCTTT. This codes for CALGGEDFTGGYTEGPDKLIF.

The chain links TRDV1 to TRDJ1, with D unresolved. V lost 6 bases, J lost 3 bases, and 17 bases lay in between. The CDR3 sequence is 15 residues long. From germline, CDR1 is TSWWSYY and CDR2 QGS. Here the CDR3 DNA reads TGTGCTCTTGGCCGTGGTGGGACCTCACCCGATAAACTCATCTTT. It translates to CALGRGGTSPDKLIF.

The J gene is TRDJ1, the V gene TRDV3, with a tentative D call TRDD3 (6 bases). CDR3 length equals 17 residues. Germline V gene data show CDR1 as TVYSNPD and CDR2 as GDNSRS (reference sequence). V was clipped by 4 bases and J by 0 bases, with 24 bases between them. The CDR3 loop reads CASWGLLYLLYTDKLIF. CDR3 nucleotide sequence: TGTGCCTCCTGGGGATTACTGTACCTCCTGTACACCGATAAACTCATCTTT.

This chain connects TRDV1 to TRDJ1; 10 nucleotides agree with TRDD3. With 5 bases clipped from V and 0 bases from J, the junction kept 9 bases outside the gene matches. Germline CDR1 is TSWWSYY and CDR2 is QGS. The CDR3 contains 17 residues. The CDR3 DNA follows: TGTGCTCTTGGGCCTTCGGGAACTGGGGGATACACCGATAAACTCATCTTT. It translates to CALGPSGTGGYTDKLIF.

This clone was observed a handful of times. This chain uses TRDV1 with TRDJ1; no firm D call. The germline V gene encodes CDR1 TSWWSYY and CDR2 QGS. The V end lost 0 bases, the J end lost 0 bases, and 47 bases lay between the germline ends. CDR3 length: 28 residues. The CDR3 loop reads CALGELNVVPSTRCPNYLCLTYTDKLIF. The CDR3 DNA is TGTGCTCTTGGGGAACTAAACGTTGTACCCTCTACGCGTTGCCCAAATTACCTCTGTCTAACTTACACCGATAAACTCATCTTT.

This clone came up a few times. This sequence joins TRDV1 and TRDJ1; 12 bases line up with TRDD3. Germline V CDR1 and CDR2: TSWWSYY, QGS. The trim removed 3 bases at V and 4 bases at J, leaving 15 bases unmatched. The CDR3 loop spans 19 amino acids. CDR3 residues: CALGDWGPVLGDTRDKLIF. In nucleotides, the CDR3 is TGTGCTCTTGGGGACTGGGGCCCCGTACTGGGGGATACACGCGATAAACTCATCTTT.

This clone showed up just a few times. CDR3 in DNA: TGTGCTCTTGGGGAACTACAGGCTTCCCTCGTTTGGGGGATAAACAAGGGCACCGATAAACTCATCTTT. Protein: CALGELQASLVWGINKGTDKLIF. The genes are TRDV1 and TRDJ1, with TRDD3 identical over 9 bases. This CDR3 spans 23 amino acids. Trimming at V came to 0 bases and at J to 1 base, leaving 24 bases not matched to a gene. Germline V gene lookup returns CDR1 TSWWSYY and CDR2 QGS.